These 5 T cell receptor beta chains were sequenced from one sample in a study of T-cell reconstitution after alpha-beta-depleted transplantation in children. A library of TCRbeta sequences, prepared with unique molecular identifiers, was generated. TCRdb ran MiXCR on the PCR reads and lists one entry per CDR3 protein. There are hundreds of thousands of distinct CDR3 sequences in the sample; about 12% occur only once, and about 0.77% lies in the top ten. The sequences come from PBMCs, collected before TCRalphabeta/CD19-depleted stem cell transplant. Receptors were obtained from a girl aged 2 to 9 with congenital amegakaryocytic thrombocytopenia, due to receive a stem cell transplant.

This clonotype was recorded at least ten times. The rearrangement uses TRBV12-3 or TRBV12-4 and TRBJ2-1; D not certain. V was trimmed by 0 bases and J by 0 bases, leaving 6 bases between them. This CDR3 is built from 15 residues. Here the CDR3 reads CASSLAVLSYNEQFF. The CDR3 bases are TGTGCCAGCAGTTTAGCGGTGCTCTCCTACAATGAGCAGTTCTTC.

This clonotype was seen many times. The V call is TRBV12-3 or TRBV12-4, the J call TRBJ1-6; 8 bases line up with TRBD1. The J segment lost 7 bases and the V segment lost 6 bases, leaving 11 bases of the junction unmatched. The CDR3 covers 16 residues. CDR3 DNA sequence: TGTGCCAGCAGCTCTTATGGACAGGGTATGAATTCACCCCTCCACTTT. Translation gives CASSSYGQGMNSPLHF.

The chain carries TRBV29-1 and TRBJ2-1; a weak D match, TRBD2 (5 bases). V was clipped by 7 bases and J by 7 bases, with 11 bases between them. The CDR3 contains 11 residues. Germline V gene lookup returns CDR1 SQVTM and CDR2 ANQGSEA. CDR3 in amino acids: CSAERGNEQFF. CDR3 DNA: TGCAGCGCCGAACGAGGGAATGAGCAGTTCTTC.

The V gene is TRBV29-1, the J gene TRBJ1-1, with TRBD1 as a possible D gene (5 bases). V was pared by 6 bases and J by 7 bases, with 12 bases between. In germline, CDR1 is SQVTM, CDR2 ANQGSEA. This CDR3 comprises 11 residues. In DNA form, the CDR3 reads TGCAGCGTGGCAAGGGACGGTGAAGCTTTCTTT. It is translated as CSVARDGEAFF.

This clonotype was counted between two and nine times. This chain joins TRBV29-1 and TRBJ2-1; tentative D call: TRBD1 (5 bases). The ends were cut back, 4 bases at V and 5 bases at J, with 12 bases in the middle. CDR3 length: 13 residues. Germline V gene lookup returns CDR1 SQVTM and CDR2 ANQGSEA. This chain's CDR3 is CSVAWTYNNEQFF. The DNA for the CDR3 is TGCAGCGTTGCCTGGACATACAACAATGAGCAGTTCTTC.